This passage covers 26 T cell receptor beta chains from one sample sequenced in a study of T cells in Graves' hyperthyroidism and ophthalmopathy. From RNA transcripts, TCR beta CDR3 regions were amplified. The primer set for the first-round RT-PCR of the TCR CDR3 was HTBI. TCRdb re-derived calls from the multiplex PCR reads in MiXCR, one entry per CDR3 protein. The table records 350,000 to 450,000 distinct CDR3 sequences, about 18% of them present only once. Sequencing used blood. These receptors were collected from a woman in her 30s with Graves' hyperthyroidism that later progressed to Graves' ophthalmopathy.

The chain combines TRBV12-3 or TRBV12-4 with TRBJ2-5; TRBD2 aligns across 10 bases. Trimming removed 6 bases from V and 5 bases from J; junction bases left unmatched: 9. This CDR3 is built from 15 residues. The CDR3: CASRPGSTSGETQYF. For the CDR3, the DNA is TGTGCCAGCAGACCTGGGTCGACTAGCGGGGAGACCCAGTACTTC.

This clonotype was picked up a small number of times. Germline is not matched at one junction end, which may reflect a read error. The chain couples TRBV6-2 or TRBV6-3 to TRBJ1-1, with a possible D match to TRBD1 (6 bases). Looked up from germline, CDR1 is MNHEY and CDR2 is SVGEGT. This CDR3 is 14 amino acids long. The CDR3, as DNA: TGTACCAGCAGTTATTTGGGGGCAAACACTGAAGCTTTCTTT. It encodes CTSSYLGANTEAFF.

CDR3 in DNA: TGCGCCAGCAGCTTGGCTCCTACGGGAGAGGGCCTGGAAGAGCAGTACTTC. Its protein is CASSLAPTGEGLEEQYF. This sequence joins TRBV5-1 and TRBJ2-7, with a tentative D call TRBD2 (6 bases). CDR1 SGHRS and CDR2 YFSETQ come from the germline V gene. V lost 0 bases to trimming and J lost 7 bases, with 23 bases between them. The CDR3 length is 17 residues.

The chain joins TRBV5-1 to TRBJ2-2, with 7 bases that match TRBD2. V was pared by 4 bases and J by 5 bases, with 2 bases of the junction left unmatched. Germline-derived CDR1 and CDR2 are SGHRS and YFSETQ. This CDR3 has 13 residues. The chain's CDR3 is CASSGGETGELFF. DNA for the CDR3: TGCGCCAGCAGCGGGGGGGAAACCGGGGAGCTGTTTTTT.

Turning to this clonotype: Given a much more abundant clone one base away, this may be a read error. The chain is built from TRBV20-1 and TRBJ2-1; D not resolved. The CDR3 contains 14 residues. Germline CDR1 is DFQATT and CDR2 is SNEGSKA (reference sequence). The CDR3 here is CSARGLSSYDEQFF. The CDR3 nucleotides read TGCAGTGCTAGAGGCTTAAGCTCCTACGATGAGCAGTTCTTC.

There are many counts of this clonotype. The chain joins TRBV7-2 to TRBJ1-4; possible D gene TRBD1, 5 bases. In germline, CDR1 is SGHTA, CDR2 FQGNSA. V was shortened by 5 bases and J by 5 bases, with 15 bases between the two germline ends. The length of the CDR3 is 15 residues. The CDR3 region is CASSPPPSGNEKLFF. In nucleotides, the CDR3 is TGTGCCAGCAGCCCGCCGCCGTCAGGGAATGAAAAACTGTTTTTT.

This clonotype was counted ten times or more. This chain connects TRBV2 to TRBJ1-4, with a weak D call TRBD1 (5 bases). Germline CDR1 SNHLY, CDR2 FYNNEI. Trimming pared 7 bases from V and 10 bases from J, leaving 22 bases between. CDR3 length equals 15 residues. The CDR3 sequence: CASTPTGVLGGKLFF. The CDR3 DNA sequence: TGTGCCAGCACACCAACGGGGGTCCTAGGTGGAAAACTGTTTTTT.

The sample holds one count of this clonotype. A much larger clone is a single base away; this may be a read error. The chain uses TRBV3-1 and TRBJ2-7; 9 positions match TRBD1. The CDR3 spans 17 residues. Germline V lookup: CDR1 LGHDT, CDR2 YNNKEL (reference sequence). Trimming cost V 0 bases and J 1 base; bases outside gene matches: 7. The CDR3 DNA reads TGTGCCAGCAGCCAAGATTGGTCAGGACAGGGGTCCTACGAGCAGTACTTC. Translation gives CASSQDWSGQGSYEQYF.

About this clonotype: This may be a read error: a much more frequent sequence differs by one nucleotide. This chain joins TRBV7-2 and TRBJ2-1; 8 bases line up with TRBD1. CDR1 and CDR2 (germline): SGHTA, FQGNSA. Germline trimming cut 1 base from V and 10 bases from J; bases unmatched to any gene: 3. This CDR3 has 13 amino acids. The CDR3 DNA sequence: TGTGCCAGCAGCTTAGGGGACAGGTACGAGCAGTTCTTC. Its protein product is CASSLGDRYEQFF. Full variable domain (rest looked up from reference TRBV7-2 and TRBJ2-1): GAGVSQSPSNKVTEKGKDVELRCDPISGHTALYWYRQSLGQGLEFLIYFQGNSAPDKSGLPSDRFSAERTGGSVSTLTIQRTQQEDSAVYLCASSLGDRYEQFFGPGTRLTVL.

This clonotype has only a few counts. CDR3 sequence: CASSPTTRASPIEQYF. The CDR3 DNA follows: TGTGCCAGCTCACCAACGACGCGGGCGTCCCCAATCGAGCAGTACTTC. This rearrangement joins TRBV18 to TRBJ2-7; TRBD2 might be the D (5 bases). V was pared by 2 bases and J by 6 bases, with 20 bases between. Germline CDR1 reads KGHSH; CDR2 reads LQKENI. The CDR3 is 16 amino acids.

This clonotype occurred many times. The chain employs TRBV18 and TRBJ2-5; perhaps TRBD2 as D (5 bases). The length of the CDR3 is 17 residues. Trimming removed 0 bases at V and 5 bases at J, with 19 bases between. Germline CDR1 KGHSH, CDR2 LQKENI. The CDR3 region has the DNA TGTGCCAGCTCACCACCGGTAGCCGATGTAGAGCGGGAGACCCAGTACTTC. Translated: CASSPPVADVERETQYF.

Regarding this clonotype: A much larger clonotype is one base distant, so this may be a read error. CDR3 sequence reads: CASSVTDSLSTEAFF. CDR3 nucleotide sequence: TGTGCCAGCAGCGTAACGGACAGCCTGAGCACTGAAGCTTTCTTT. The chain recombines TRBV11-1 with TRBJ1-1; D perhaps matches TRBD1 (6 bases). V gave up 5 bases and J gave up 4 bases, with 17 bases separating them. The CDR3 has 15 residues. CDR1 is SGHAT and CDR2 is FQDESV in the germline V gene (reference sequence).

This clonotype appeared a few times. The chain recombines TRBV5-4 with TRBJ2-1; 12 bases are shared with TRBD2. This CDR3 contains 16 residues. The V gene's germline CDR1 is SGHNT and CDR2 YYREEE (reference sequence). V shed 4 bases and J 5 bases; nucleotides not matched to a gene: 7. The CDR3 region has the DNA TGTGCCAGCAGCCCCGGGACTAGCGGGTTAGACAATGAGCAGTTCTTC. Its translation is CASSPGTSGLDNEQFF.

A remark on this clonotype: It is likely a read error, because the conserved phenylalanine at the end of the CDR3 is missing. This chain links TRBV5-1 with TRBJ2-7; a possible D gene is TRBD1 (7 bases). The CDR3 totals 14 residues. Trimming stripped 3 bases from V and 0 bases from J, with 10 bases between. CDR1 SGHRS and CDR2 YFSETQ come from the germline V gene. The CDR3, as DNA: TGCGCCAGCAGCTGGGGGGACAGCTCCTACGAGCAGTACATC. As protein: CASSWGDSSYEQYI.

This clonotype was seen a handful of times. The chain combines TRBV20-1 with TRBJ1-6, with TRBD1 as a possible D gene (6 bases). This CDR3 has 13 amino acids. Germline V CDR1 and CDR2: DFQATT, SNEGSKA (reference sequence). V lost 5 bases, J lost 9 bases, and 14 bases lay in between. CDR3 nucleotide sequence: TGCAGTGCTTTTCGGGACACCACTTCACCCCTCCACTTT. Encoded protein: CSAFRDTTSPLHF.

The CDR3 DNA is TGTGCCAGCAGCTCCTACGGCGTTCCGAACACTGAAGCTTTCTTT. Translating it yields CASSSYGVPNTEAFF. The chain joins TRBV5-6 to TRBJ1-1; no reliable D call. Between the trimmed V and J ends, which lost 3 bases and 1 base, there was a span of 13 bases. The V gene's germline CDR1 is SGHDT and CDR2 YYEEEE. This CDR3 spans 15 amino acids.

This clonotype came up many times. The chain recombines TRBV2 with TRBJ1-1, with TRBD1 as a possible D gene (5 bases). This CDR3 is built from 16 residues. CDR1 SNHLY and CDR2 FYNNEI come from the germline V gene. The V end was cut by 1 base, the J end by 1 base, with 13 bases between. The CDR3 reads CASSEGLTGWNTEAFF. As DNA, the CDR3 is TGTGCCAGCAGTGAAGGATTAACAGGATGGAACACTGAAGCTTTCTTT. Filled out from reference TRBV2 and TRBJ1-1, the complete variable domain reads EPEVTQTPSHQVTQMGQEVILRCVPISNHLYFYWYRQILGQKVEFLVSFYNNEISEKSEIFDDQFSVERPDGSNFTLKIRSTKLEDSAMYFCASSEGLTGWNTEAFFGQGTRLTVV.

This clonotype has ten or more counts. The genes are TRBV6-1 and TRBJ1-2; the D is unclear. The V gene's germline CDR1 is MNHNS and CDR2 SASEGT. This CDR3 is 16 amino acids long. Trimming took off 10 bases at V and 6 bases at J, with 27 bases between the two ends. CDR3 region: CATIHGPQFSPDGYTF. CDR3 bases: TGTGCCACCATACACGGCCCACAGTTCTCCCCGGATGGCTACACCTTC.

This clonotype was recorded at least ten times. This chain uses TRBV27 with TRBJ1-5; D is unclear. Trimming shortened V by 1 base and J by 3 bases, and 13 bases separated the two germline ends. CDR3 size: 16 residues. Per the germline V gene, CDR1 is MNHEY and CDR2 is SMNVEV (reference sequence). The CDR3 region has the DNA TGTGCCAGCAGTTTATTCTTTCTGGGTAACAATCAGCCCCAGCATTTT. Translation gives CASSLFFLGNNQPQHF.

V is TRBV27 and J is TRBJ1-6; TRBD1 is a possible D gene (5 bases). In germline, CDR1 is MNHEY, CDR2 SMNVEV (reference sequence). CDR3 length: 13 amino acids. Between the trimmed V and J ends, which lost 10 bases and 6 bases, there was a span of 13 bases. The CDR3 DNA reads as TGTGCCACATGGGACCTCCGTAATTCACCCCTCCACTTT. Its translation: CATWDLRNSPLHF.

This clonotype was counted between two and nine times. V gene TRBV3-1 combines with J gene TRBJ2-3; 8 nucleotides align to TRBD2. Germline CDR1 reads LGHDT; CDR2 reads YNNKEL (reference sequence). The CDR3 is 16 residues long. J was trimmed by 4 bases and V by 0 bases; bases with no gene match: 6. The CDR3 region is CASSQDEAGGADTQYF. The CDR3 DNA sequence: TGTGCCAGCAGCCAAGATGAGGCGGGGGGCGCAGATACGCAGTATTTT.

This clonotype was picked up many times. The chain couples TRBV27 to TRBJ2-3; 14 bases line up with TRBD2. CDR3 length: 19 residues. The germline V gene encodes CDR1 MNHEY and CDR2 SMNVEV (reference sequence). Unmatched junction bases numbered 13, after V lost 5 bases and J lost 3 bases. CDR3 region: CASSLGLAGVLFGTDTQYF. The CDR3 nucleotides are TGTGCCAGCAGTCTGGGACTAGCGGGAGTTTTGTTTGGGACAGATACGCAGTATTTT.

This clonotype was detected many times. The chain joins TRBV5-1 to TRBJ2-3; D is unclear. Trimming shortened V by 2 bases and J by 3 bases, and 10 bases separated the two germline ends. This CDR3 has 14 residues. Germline V CDR1 and CDR2: SGHRS, YFSETQ. Here the CDR3 reads CASSFNPRTDTQYF. The CDR3 DNA reads as TGCGCCAGCAGCTTCAATCCGCGAACAGATACGCAGTATTTT.

This chain joins TRBV15 and TRBJ1-4, with D tentatively TRBD1 (6 bases). The CDR3 loop spans 15 amino acids. V was cut by 6 bases and J by 8 bases, with 19 bases left in between. CDR1 is LNHNV and CDR2 is YYDKDF in the germline V gene (reference sequence). CDR3 nucleotide sequence: TGTGCCACCAGAGCCAGGGGAAGCGGGGTCGAAAAACTGTTTTTT. Translation: CATRARGSGVEKLFF.

There are many counts of this clonotype. The chain employs TRBV3-1 and TRBJ2-5; 8 nucleotides match TRBD1. The J segment lost 3 bases and the V segment lost 0 bases, leaving 9 bases of the junction unmatched. The CDR3 spans 17 residues. Germline-derived CDR1 and CDR2 are LGHDT and YNNKEL (reference sequence). CDR3 sequence (DNA): TGTGCCAGCAGCCAAGACTACCGGGACAGGATCGAAGAGACCCAGTACTTC. This gives the protein CASSQDYRDRIEETQYF.

This clonotype was seen many times. J is TRBJ2-1 and V is TRBV6-2 or TRBV6-3; the match to TRBD2 covers 10 bases. Germline lookup yields CDR1 MNHEY and CDR2 SVGEGT. With 2 bases clipped from V and 8 bases from J, the junction kept 6 bases outside the gene matches. This CDR3 is built from 15 residues. CDR3 protein: CASSYAASGSDEQFF. The DNA for the CDR3 is TGTGCCAGCAGTTACGCGGCTAGCGGGAGCGATGAGCAGTTCTTC.